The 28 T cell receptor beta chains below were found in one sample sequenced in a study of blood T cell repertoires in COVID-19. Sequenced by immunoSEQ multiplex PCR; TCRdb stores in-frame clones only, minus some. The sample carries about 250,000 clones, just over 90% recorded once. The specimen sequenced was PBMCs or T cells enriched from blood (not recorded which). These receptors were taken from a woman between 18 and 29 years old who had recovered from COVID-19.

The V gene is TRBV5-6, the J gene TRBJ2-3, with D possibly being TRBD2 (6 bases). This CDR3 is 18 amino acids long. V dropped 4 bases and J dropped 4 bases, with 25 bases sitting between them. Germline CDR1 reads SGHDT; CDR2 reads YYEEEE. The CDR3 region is CASSPLFTSGVSADTQYF. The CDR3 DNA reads TGTGCCAGCAGCCCTTTGTTCACATCGGGAGTCTCGGCAGATACGCAGTATTTT.

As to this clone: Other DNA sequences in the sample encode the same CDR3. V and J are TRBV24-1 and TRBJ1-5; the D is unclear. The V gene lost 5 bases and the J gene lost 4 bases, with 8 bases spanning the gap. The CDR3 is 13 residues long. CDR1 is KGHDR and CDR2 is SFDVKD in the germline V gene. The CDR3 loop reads CATSGPGNQPQHF. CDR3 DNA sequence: TGTGCCACCAGTGGTCCCGGGAATCAGCCCCAGCATTTT.

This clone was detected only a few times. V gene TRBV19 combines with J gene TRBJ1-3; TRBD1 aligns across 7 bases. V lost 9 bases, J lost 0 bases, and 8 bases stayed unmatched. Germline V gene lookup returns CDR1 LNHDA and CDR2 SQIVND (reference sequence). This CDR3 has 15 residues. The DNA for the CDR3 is TGTGCCAGCGTACCCGGGACAGACTCTGGAAACACCATATATTTT. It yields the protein CASVPGTDSGNTIYF.

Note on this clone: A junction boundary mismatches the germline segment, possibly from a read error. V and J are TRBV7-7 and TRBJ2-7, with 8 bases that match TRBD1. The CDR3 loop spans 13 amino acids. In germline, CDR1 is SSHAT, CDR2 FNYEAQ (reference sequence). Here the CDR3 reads CASRGQDCYEQYF. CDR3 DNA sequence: TGTGCTAGCAGGGGACAGGACTGTTACGAGCAGTACTTC.

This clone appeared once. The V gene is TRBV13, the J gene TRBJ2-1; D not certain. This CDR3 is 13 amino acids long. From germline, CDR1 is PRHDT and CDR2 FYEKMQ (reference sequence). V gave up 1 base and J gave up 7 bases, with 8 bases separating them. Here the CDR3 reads CASSLVMRNEQFF. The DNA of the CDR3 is TGTGCCAGCAGCTTAGTGATGAGAAATGAGCAGTTCTTC.

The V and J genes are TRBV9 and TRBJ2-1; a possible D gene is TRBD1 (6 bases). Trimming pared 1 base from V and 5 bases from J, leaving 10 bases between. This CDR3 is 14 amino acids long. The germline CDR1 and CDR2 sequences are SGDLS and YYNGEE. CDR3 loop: CASSVLDSHNEQFF. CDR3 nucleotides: TGTGCCAGCAGCGTATTGGACAGCCACAATGAGCAGTTCTTC.

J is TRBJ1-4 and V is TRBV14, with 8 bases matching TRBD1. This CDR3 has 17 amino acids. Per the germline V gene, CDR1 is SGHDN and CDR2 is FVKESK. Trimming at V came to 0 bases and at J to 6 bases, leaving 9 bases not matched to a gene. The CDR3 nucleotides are TGTGCCAGCAGCCAAGATCGGTCGACAGGGGCGGATGAAAAACTGTTTTTT. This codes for CASSQDRSTGADEKLFF. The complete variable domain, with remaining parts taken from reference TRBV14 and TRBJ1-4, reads EAGVTQFPSHSVIEKGQTVTLRCDPISGHDNLYWYRRVMGKEIKFLLHFVKESKQDESGMPNNRFLAERTGGTYSTLKVQPAELEDSGVYFCASSQDRSTGADEKLFFGSGTQLSVL.

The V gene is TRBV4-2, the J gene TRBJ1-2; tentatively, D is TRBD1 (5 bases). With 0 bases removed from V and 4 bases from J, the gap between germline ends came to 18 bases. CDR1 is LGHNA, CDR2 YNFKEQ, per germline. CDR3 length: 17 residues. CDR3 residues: CASSQDNTGRTIYGYTF. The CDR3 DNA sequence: TGTGCCAGCAGCCAAGATAATACAGGCAGGACTATCTATGGCTACACCTTC.

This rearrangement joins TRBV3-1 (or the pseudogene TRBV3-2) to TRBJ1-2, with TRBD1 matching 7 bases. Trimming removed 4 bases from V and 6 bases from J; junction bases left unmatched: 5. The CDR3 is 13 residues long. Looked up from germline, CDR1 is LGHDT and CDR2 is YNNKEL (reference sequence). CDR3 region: CASSRAGQDGYTF. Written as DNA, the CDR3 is TGTGCCAGCAGCCGGGCCGGACAGGATGGCTACACCTTC.

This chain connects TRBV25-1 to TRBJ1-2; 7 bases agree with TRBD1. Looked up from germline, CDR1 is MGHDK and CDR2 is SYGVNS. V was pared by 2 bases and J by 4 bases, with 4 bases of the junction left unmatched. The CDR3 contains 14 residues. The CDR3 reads CASSEGQAIYGYTF. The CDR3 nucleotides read TGTGCCAGCAGTGAAGGACAGGCGATCTATGGCTACACCTTC.

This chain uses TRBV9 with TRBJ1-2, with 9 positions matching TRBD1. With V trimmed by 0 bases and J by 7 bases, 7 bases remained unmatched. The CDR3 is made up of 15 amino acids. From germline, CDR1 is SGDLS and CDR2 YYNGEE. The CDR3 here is CASSVAGQGSSGYTF. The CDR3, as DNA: TGTGCCAGCAGCGTAGCGGGACAGGGTTCTTCTGGCTACACCTTC.

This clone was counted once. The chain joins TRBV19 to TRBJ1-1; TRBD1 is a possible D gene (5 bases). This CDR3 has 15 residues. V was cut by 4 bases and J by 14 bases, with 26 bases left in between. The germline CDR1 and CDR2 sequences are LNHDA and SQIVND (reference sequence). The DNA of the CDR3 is TGTGCCAGTAGTAGAGACCCGGGACGGCCGGTAAGCGGGTTCTTT. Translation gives CASSRDPGRPVSGFF.

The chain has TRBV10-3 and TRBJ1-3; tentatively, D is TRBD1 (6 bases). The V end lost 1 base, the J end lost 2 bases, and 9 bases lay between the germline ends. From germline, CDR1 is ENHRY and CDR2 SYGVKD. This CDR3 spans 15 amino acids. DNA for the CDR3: TGTGCCATCAGTGAGTGGGGGGGCGCTGGAAACACCATATATTTT. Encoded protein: CAISEWGGAGNTIYF.

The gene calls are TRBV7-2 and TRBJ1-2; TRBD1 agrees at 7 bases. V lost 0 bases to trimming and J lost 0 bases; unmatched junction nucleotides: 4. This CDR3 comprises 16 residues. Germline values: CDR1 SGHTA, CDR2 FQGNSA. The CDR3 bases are TGTGCCAGCAGCTTAGCCGCGACAGGGTCTAACTATGGCTACACCTTC. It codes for CASSLAATGSNYGYTF.

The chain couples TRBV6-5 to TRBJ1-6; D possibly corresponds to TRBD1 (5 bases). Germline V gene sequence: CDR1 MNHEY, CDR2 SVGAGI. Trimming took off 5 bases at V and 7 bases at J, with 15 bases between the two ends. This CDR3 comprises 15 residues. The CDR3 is CASSPREAPNSPLHF. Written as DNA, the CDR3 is TGTGCCAGCAGTCCCAGGGAGGCTCCAAATTCACCCCTCCACTTT.

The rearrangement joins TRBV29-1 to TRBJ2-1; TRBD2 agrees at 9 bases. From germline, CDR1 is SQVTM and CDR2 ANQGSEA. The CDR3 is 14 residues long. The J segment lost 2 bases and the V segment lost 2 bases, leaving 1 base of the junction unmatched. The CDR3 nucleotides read TGCAGCGTTGAACAGCGGGAGGCCTACAATGAGCAGTTCTTC. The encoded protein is CSVEQREAYNEQFF.

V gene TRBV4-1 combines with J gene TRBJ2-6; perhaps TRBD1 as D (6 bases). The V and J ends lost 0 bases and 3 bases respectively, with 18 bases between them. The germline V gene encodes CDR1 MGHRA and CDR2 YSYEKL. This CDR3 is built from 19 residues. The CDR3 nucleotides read TGCGCCAGCAGCCAAGATCGGCTACAGGGAAATGGTGGGGCCAACGTCCTGACTTTC. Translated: CASSQDRLQGNGGANVLTF.

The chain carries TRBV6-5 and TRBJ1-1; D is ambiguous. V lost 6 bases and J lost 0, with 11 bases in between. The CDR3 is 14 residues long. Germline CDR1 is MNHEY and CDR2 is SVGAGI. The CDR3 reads CASRTAYVNTEAFF. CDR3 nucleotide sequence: TGTGCCAGCAGGACTGCTTACGTGAACACTGAAGCTTTCTTT.

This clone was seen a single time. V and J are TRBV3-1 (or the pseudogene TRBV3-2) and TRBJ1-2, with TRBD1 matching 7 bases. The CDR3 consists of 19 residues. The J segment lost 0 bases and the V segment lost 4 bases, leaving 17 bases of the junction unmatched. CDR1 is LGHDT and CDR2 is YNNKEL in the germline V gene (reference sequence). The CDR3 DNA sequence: TGTGCCAGCAGCCGAAGGCCTAATACACCGGGACAGACTAACTATGGCTACACCTTC. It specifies CASSRRPNTPGQTNYGYTF.

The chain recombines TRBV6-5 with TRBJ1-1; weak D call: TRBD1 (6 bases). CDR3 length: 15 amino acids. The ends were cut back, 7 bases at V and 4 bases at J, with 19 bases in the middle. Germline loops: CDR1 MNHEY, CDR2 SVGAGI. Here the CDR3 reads CASNLLGGARTEAFF. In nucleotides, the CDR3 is TGTGCCAGCAATTTGTTAGGGGGAGCCCGCACTGAAGCTTTCTTT.

The CDR3 nucleotides read TGTGCCAGCTCACCACGGACAGGGGGCCAGGAGACCCAGTACTTC. This sequence encodes CASSPRTGGQETQYF. The gene calls are TRBV18 and TRBJ2-5; 11 bases fit TRBD1. Germline V gives CDR1 KGHSH, CDR2 LQKENI. This CDR3 spans 15 amino acids. Trimming removed 1 base from V and 5 bases from J; junction bases left unmatched: 3.

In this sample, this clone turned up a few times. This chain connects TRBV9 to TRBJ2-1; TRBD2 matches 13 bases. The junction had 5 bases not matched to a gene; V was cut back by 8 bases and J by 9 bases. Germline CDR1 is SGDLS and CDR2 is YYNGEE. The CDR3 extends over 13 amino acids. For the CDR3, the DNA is TGTGCCAGTGGACTAGCGGGAGAGGGTGAGCAGTTCTTC. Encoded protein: CASGLAGEGEQFF.

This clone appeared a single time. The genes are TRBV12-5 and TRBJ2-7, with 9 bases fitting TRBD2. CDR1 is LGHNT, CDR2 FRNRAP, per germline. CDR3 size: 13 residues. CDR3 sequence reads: CVQDGGGGNEQYF. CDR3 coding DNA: TGTGTCCAAGACGGCGGGGGGGGTAACGAGCAGTACTTC.

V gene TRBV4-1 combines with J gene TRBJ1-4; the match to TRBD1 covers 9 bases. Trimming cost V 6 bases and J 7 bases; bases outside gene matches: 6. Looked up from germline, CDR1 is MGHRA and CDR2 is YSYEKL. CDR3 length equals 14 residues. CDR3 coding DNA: TGCGCCAGCAGGCTGGACAGGGGCGGTGAAAAACTGTTTTTT. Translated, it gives CASRLDRGGEKLFF.

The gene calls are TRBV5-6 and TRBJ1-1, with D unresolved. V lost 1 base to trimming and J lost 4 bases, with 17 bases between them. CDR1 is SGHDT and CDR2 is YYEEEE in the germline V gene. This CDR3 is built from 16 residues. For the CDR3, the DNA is TGTGCCAGCAGCTTGCCCTCCCTTTCTCGTTCCACTGAAGCTTTCTTT. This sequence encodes CASSLPSLSRSTEAFF.

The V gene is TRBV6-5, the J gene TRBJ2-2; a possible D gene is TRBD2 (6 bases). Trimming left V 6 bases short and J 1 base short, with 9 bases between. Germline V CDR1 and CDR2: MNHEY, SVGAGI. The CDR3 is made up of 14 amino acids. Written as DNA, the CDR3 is TGTGCCAGCAGCCCGCGGGGGAACACCGGGGAGCTGTTTTTT. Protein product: CASSPRGNTGELFF.

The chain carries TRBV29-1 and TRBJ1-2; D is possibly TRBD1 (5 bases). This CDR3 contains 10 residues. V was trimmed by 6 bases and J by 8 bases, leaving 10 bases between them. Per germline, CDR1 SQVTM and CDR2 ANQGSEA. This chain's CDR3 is CSVVTVGYTF. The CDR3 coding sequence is TGCAGCGTAGTGACAGTGGGCTACACCTTC.

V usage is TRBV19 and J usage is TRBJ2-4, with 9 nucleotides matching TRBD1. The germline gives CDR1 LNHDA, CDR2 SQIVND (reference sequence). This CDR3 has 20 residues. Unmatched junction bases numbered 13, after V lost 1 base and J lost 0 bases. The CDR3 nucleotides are TGTGCCAGTAGTATAGCTCGGGACAGGGTAATGTCCTCAGCCAAAAACATTCAGTACTTC. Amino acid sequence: CASSIARDRVMSSAKNIQYF. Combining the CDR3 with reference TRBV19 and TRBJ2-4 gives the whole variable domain DGGITQSPKYLFRKEGQNVTLSCEQNLNHDAMYWYRQDPGQGLRLIYYSQIVNDFQKGDIAEGYSVSREKKESFPLTVTSAQKNPTAFYLCASSIARDRVMSSAKNIQYFGAGTRLSVL.